A single sample gave rise to the 10 T cell receptor beta chains below, sequenced in a study of blood T cell repertoires in COVID-19. Data came from immunoSEQ multiplex PCR; TCRdb stores just in-frame clones and leaves some out. There are about 160,000 clones in the sample; approximately 88% occur only once, and 6.5% to 8.5% lies in the top ten. Sequencing was carried out using PBMCs or T cells enriched from blood (not recorded which). These receptors were taken from a woman in her forties or fifties who had recovered from COVID-19.

The J gene is TRBJ1-2, the V gene TRBV19, with 9 bases matching TRBD1. From germline, CDR1 is LNHDA and CDR2 SQIVND (reference sequence). CDR3 size: 16 residues. V was pared by 1 base and J by 4 bases, with 7 bases of the junction left unmatched. The CDR3 protein is CASSIVPGQGIYGYTF. In DNA form, the CDR3 reads TGTGCCAGTAGTATAGTCCCGGGACAGGGTATCTATGGCTACACCTTC.

This chain connects TRBV7-8 to TRBJ2-3, with TRBD1 matching over 11 bases. Losses at the gene ends were 5 bases for V and 0 bases for J; bases not matched to a gene: 4. The CDR3 has 16 residues. Looked up from germline, CDR1 is SGHVS and CDR2 is FQNEAQ. The CDR3 coding sequence is TGTGCCAGCAGCGGACGGACAGGGGGCAGCACAGATACGCAGTATTTT. Encoded protein: CASSGRTGGSTDTQYF. Combining the CDR3 with reference TRBV7-8 and TRBJ2-3 gives the whole variable domain GAGVSQSPRYKVAKRGQDVALRCDPISGHVSLFWYQQALGQGPEFLTYFQNEAQLDKSGLPSDRFFAERPEGSVSTLKIQRTQQEDSAVYLCASSGRTGGSTDTQYFGPGTRLTVL.

This CDR3 is CASSYSGTGANQPQHF. Written as DNA, the CDR3 is TGTGCCAGCAGTTACTCCGGGACAGGGGCCAATCAGCCCCAGCATTTT. The chain recombines TRBV7-8 with TRBJ1-5; 10 bases agree with TRBD1. With 6 bases clipped from V and 3 bases from J, the junction kept 8 bases outside the gene matches. CDR3 length equals 16 residues. CDR1 is SGHVS and CDR2 is FQNEAQ in the germline V gene.

The J gene is TRBJ1-2, the V gene TRBV19; unclear D gene. Germline assignment: CDR1 LNHDA and CDR2 SQIVND (reference sequence). The CDR3 length is 12 residues. V was shortened by 6 bases and J by 8 bases, with 13 bases between the two germline ends. The CDR3 region is CASSFPQEGYTF. The CDR3 coding sequence is TGTGCCAGTAGCTTTCCGCAGGAAGGCTACACCTTC.

The rearrangement links TRBV5-5 to TRBJ2-7; 7 bases align to TRBD2. Per the germline V gene, CDR1 is SGHKS and CDR2 is YYEKEE (reference sequence). The CDR3 consists of 15 residues. Trimming took 4 bases from V and 7 from J; bases not matched to a gene: 14. In DNA form, the CDR3 reads TGTGCCAGCAGCCACCAACCTAGCGGACACGGGGAGCAGTACTTC. Protein sequence: CASSHQPSGHGEQYF.

The chain links TRBV20-1 to TRBJ1-1; D is uncertain. This CDR3 spans 11 amino acids. Germline CDR1 is DFQATT and CDR2 is SNEGSKA (reference sequence). Trimming stripped 5 bases from V and 0 bases from J, with 4 bases between. The CDR3 reads CSAALNTEAFF. In nucleotides, the CDR3 is TGCAGTGCTGCGTTGAACACTGAAGCTTTCTTT.

The chain uses TRBV19 and TRBJ2-7; perhaps TRBD2 as D (6 bases). The CDR3 extends over 13 amino acids. The germline gives CDR1 LNHDA, CDR2 SQIVND (reference sequence). Trimming took off 6 bases at V and 0 bases at J, with 9 bases between the two ends. Here the CDR3 reads CASSPRDSYEQYF. As DNA, the CDR3 is TGTGCCAGTAGCCCGCGGGACTCCTACGAGCAGTACTTC.

The rearrangement uses TRBV7-2 and TRBJ1-4; D gene ambiguous. The CDR3 runs 13 residues. V was cut by 1 base and J by 8 bases, with 8 bases left in between. Germline lookup yields CDR1 SGHTA and CDR2 FQGNSA. The CDR3 coding sequence is TGTGCCAGCAGCTTAGGCCGGCGGGAAAAACTGTTTTTT. Protein product: CASSLGRREKLFF.

The gene calls are TRBV2 and TRBJ2-2; 9 nucleotides agree with TRBD2. The CDR3 totals 18 residues. In germline, CDR1 is SNHLY, CDR2 FYNNEI. V was pared by 6 bases and J by 1 base, with 12 bases of the junction left unmatched. In DNA, the CDR3 is TGTGCCAGCAGCCAAAGGTTCCTAGCGGGGCTGAACACCGGGGAGCTGTTTTTT. This translates into CASSQRFLAGLNTGELFF.

This sequence joins TRBV19 and TRBJ2-1; 16 bases map to TRBD2. The germline gives CDR1 LNHDA, CDR2 SQIVND (reference sequence). V shed 6 bases and J 0 bases; nucleotides not matched to a gene: 11. The CDR3 length is 20 residues. The CDR3 loop is CASSTPPGLAGGISYNEQFF. The CDR3 bases are TGTGCCAGTAGCACGCCCCCGGGACTAGCGGGGGGGATCTCCTACAATGAGCAGTTCTTC. The entire variable domain, with the rest obtained from reference TRBV19 and TRBJ2-1, is as follows: DGGITQSPKYLFRKEGQNVTLSCEQNLNHDAMYWYRQDPGQGLRLIYYSQIVNDFQKGDIAEGYSVSREKKESFPLTVTSAQKNPTAFYLCASSTPPGLAGGISYNEQFFGPGTRLTVL.